The 11 T cell receptor beta chains reported below all come from one sample, sequenced in a study of cytomegalovirus exposure and HLA in healthy donors. The study ran its PCR with 60 Vbeta and 13 Jbeta primers. Clones were sequenced by immunoSEQ multiplex PCR, and TCRdb holds only the in-frame ones, with some missing. The sample records 100,000 or so clones, around 80% being singletons. The sample taken for sequencing was PBMCs. These receptors came from a young man in good health and CMV-seronegative.

The chain couples TRBV1 to TRBJ2-7; the table names TRBD1, a call not compared with the DNA. TRBV1 is reported as a pseudogene. The CDR3 length is 22 residues. CDR3 protein: CTSSQDGNQGQPRIQYTDEQYF. In DNA form, the CDR3 reads TGCACCAGCAGCCAAGATGGGAACCAGGGGCAACCCCGCATACAGTATACAGACGAGCAGTACTTC.

This chain links TRBV19 with TRBJ2-3; 7 bases fit TRBD2. Germline CDR1 LNHDA, CDR2 SQIVND (reference sequence). With 6 bases clipped from V and 1 base from J, the junction kept 19 bases outside the gene matches. The CDR3 is 19 amino acids. The CDR3 here is CASRPGVLAEAWGTDTQYF. Written as DNA, the CDR3 is TGTGCCAGTAGGCCAGGCGTCCTAGCGGAAGCGTGGGGCACAGATACGCAGTATTTT.

The rearrangement uses TRBV5-5 and TRBJ1-2, with 8 bases fitting TRBD1. CDR3 length: 13 amino acids. Germline CDR1 is SGHKS and CDR2 is YYEKEE (reference sequence). V was pared by 6 bases and J by 5 bases, with 6 bases of the junction left unmatched. As DNA, the CDR3 is TGTGCCAGCACCACCGGGACAGGTTATGGCTACACCTTC. It yields the protein CASTTGTGYGYTF.

V usage is TRBV30 and J usage is TRBJ2-5; 9 positions match TRBD1. The CDR3 totals 16 residues. V shed 4 bases and J 6 bases; nucleotides not matched to a gene: 15. Germline V CDR1 and CDR2: GTSNPN, SVGIG (reference sequence). CDR3 loop: CAWTPSPDRGRKTQYF. The CDR3 DNA reads as TGTGCCTGGACCCCCTCACCAGACAGGGGGAGAAAGACCCAGTACTTC.

The V call is TRBV30, the J call TRBJ1-1; no firm D call. CDR3 size: 13 residues. Per germline, CDR1 GTSNPN and CDR2 SVGIG (reference sequence). Deletions cut 1 base from V and 5 bases from J, with 11 bases between. The CDR3 DNA reads TGTGCCTGGAGTGCCGCTCGGAGGACTGAAGCTTTCTTT. Its protein is CAWSAARRTEAFF.

V and J are TRBV5-6 and TRBJ2-3, with 7 bases aligning to TRBD1. This CDR3 is 17 amino acids long. Germline CDR1 reads SGHDT; CDR2 reads YYEEEE. With V trimmed by 5 bases and J by 6 bases, 18 bases remained unmatched. CDR3: CASRGTTGLPIKDTQYF. CDR3 nucleotide sequence: TGTGCCAGCAGGGGGACGACAGGGCTGCCGATTAAGGATACGCAGTATTTT.

The rearrangement joins TRBV28 to TRBJ2-1; unclear D gene. Germline CDR1 and CDR2: MDHEN and SYDVKM. This CDR3 comprises 15 residues. Trimming cost V 7 bases and J 4 bases, with 17 bases left between them. The CDR3 DNA follows: TGTGCCAGCACCGACCGTCAAAGCGTATACAATGAGCAGTTCTTC. Its protein is CASTDRQSVYNEQFF.

This chain uses TRBV4-1 with TRBJ2-2, with TRBD1 as a possible D gene (6 bases). The CDR3 is 18 amino acids. CDR1 and CDR2 from the germline V gene are MGHRA and YSYEKL. The V end was cut by 4 bases, the J end by 3 bases, with 21 bases between. In DNA, the CDR3 is TGCGCCAGCAGCCGTGGTTCCCAAAGGCAGGGGTACACCGGGGAGCTGTTTTTT. Amino acid sequence: CASSRGSQRQGYTGELFF.

This clone showed up just a few times. V gene TRBV2 combines with J gene TRBJ1-2; D may be TRBD1 (5 bases). Germline loops: CDR1 SNHLY, CDR2 FYNNEI. The CDR3 has 12 residues. The V end lost 4 bases, the J end lost 4 bases, and 7 bases lay between the germline ends. The CDR3 sequence is CASSGQSYGYTF. Here the CDR3 DNA reads TGTGCCAGCAGTGGACAGTCCTATGGCTACACCTTC.

V usage is TRBV7-8 and J usage is TRBJ1-1; D is unresolved. The V end lost 6 bases, the J end lost 1 base, and 9 bases lay between the germline ends. CDR3 length equals 13 residues. Germline lookup yields CDR1 SGHVS and CDR2 FQNEAQ. The CDR3 region has the DNA TGTGCCAGCAGAACGAAAGCGAACACTGAAGCTTTCTTT. It encodes CASRTKANTEAFF.

CDR3 residues: CASSVLPGLNEKLFF. Here the CDR3 DNA reads TGTGCCAGCAGCGTGCTACCGGGACTTAATGAAAAACTGTTTTTT. This chain uses TRBV9 with TRBJ1-4; D is perhaps TRBD1 (5 bases). Trimming shortened V by 2 bases and J by 4 bases, and 12 bases separated the two germline ends. Germline V gives CDR1 SGDLS, CDR2 YYNGEE. The CDR3 loop spans 15 amino acids.